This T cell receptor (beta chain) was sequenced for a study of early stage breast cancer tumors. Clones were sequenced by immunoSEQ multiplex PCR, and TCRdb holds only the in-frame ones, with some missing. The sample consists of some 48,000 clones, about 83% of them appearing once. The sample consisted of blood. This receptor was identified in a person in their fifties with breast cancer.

The CDR3 sequence: CASSRHRDRRGETQYF. CDR3 bases: TGTGCCAGCAGCCGGCATCGGGACAGAAGAGGAGAGACCCAGTACTTC. This chain uses TRBV6-6 with TRBJ2-5; 7 bases agree with TRBD1. The CDR3 runs to 16 residues. Germline values: CDR1 MNHNY, CDR2 SVGAGI (reference sequence). With V trimmed by 6 bases and J by 4 bases, 14 bases remained unmatched.